The TCR beta chain under discussion was sequenced for a study of blood T cell repertoires in COVID-19. The table lists this clone with a count of one. Germline V gives CDR1 LNHDA, CDR2 SQIVND (reference sequence). Germline trimming cut 9 bases from V and 1 base from J; bases unmatched to any gene: 9. The CDR3 loop spans 15 amino acids. Original analysis: Researchers report that nucleated cell counts were estimated from reference gene primer amplification. Assay used: immunoSEQ multiplex PCR; TCRdb lists only in-frame clones, some missing. From that table come the V and J calls and clone size; the DNA was used to work out D and trimming. The table records some 520,000 clones, roughly 87% of them present only once.

The V call is TRBV19, the J call TRBJ2-4; 7 bases are a match to TRBD2. Sequenced input: peripheral blood. This clonotype was sampled from a man aged 18 to 35 with COVID-19, enrolled during active disease. The CDR3 sequence is CASRRSGAAKNIQYF. Here the CDR3 DNA reads TGTGCCAGCCGAAGGAGCGGGGCCGCCAAAAACATTCAGTACTTC.